Listed below are T cell receptor beta chains from one sample, sequenced in a study of T-cell reconstitution after alpha-beta-depleted transplantation in children. TCRdb re-called the PCR reads with MiXCR, one entry per CDR3 protein. The data show approximately 800,000 distinct CDR3 sequences, with roughly 15% seen just once and approximately 4.5% held by the top ten. Sequences were derived from PBMCs, mostly from graft donor cells, sampled 360 days after TCRalphabeta/CD19-depleted stem cell transplant. Source of these receptors: a male patient younger than 18 who had a stem cell transplant for acute lymphoblastic leukemia, so the T cells may come from the graft donor. Each CDR3 is given with its conserved first and last residue. Each record gives: D gene, J gene, clone size, V gene, CDR3 DNA, CDR3 protein. D genes are given only for firm matches. Clone size appears in some rows only: once, few, many, or a class for an expanded clone.

TRBD2	TRBJ2-1	.	TRBV2	TGTGCCAGCAGTCTAATCCTAGCGGGAGGGTCCAGTTACAATGAGCAGTTCTTC	CASSLILAGGSSYNEQFF
.	TRBJ2-1	many	TRBV12-3/TRBV12-4	TGTGCCAGCAGTCCCCTGGGTAGCCGGAACTACAATGAGCAGTTCTTC	CASSPLGSRNYNEQFF
.	TRBJ2-1	.	TRBV20-1	TGCAGTGCACCCGGGACGTCGGGTTTCTTC	CSAPGTSGFF
.	TRBJ2-7	few	TRBV7-9	TGTGCCAGCAGCTTAGGGGGCGACTTGAACTACGAGCAGTACTTC	CASSLGGDLNYEQYF
.	TRBJ1-2	.	TRBV7-9	TGTGCCAGCAGCTTGTTGACAGGAGAGAGACCTAACTATGGCTACACCTTC	CASSLLTGERPNYGYTF
.	TRBJ2-7	many	TRBV5-1	TGCGCCAGCAGCTTAGACCCTCGGAACGAGCAGTACTTC	CASSLDPRNEQYF
TRBD1	TRBJ2-1	few	TRBV5-6	TGTGCCAGCAGCTTGGGGAGGCGGACAGGGGGTGTCGAGCAGTTCTTC	CASSLGRRTGGVEQFF
.	TRBJ2-2	.	TRBV12-3/TRBV12-4	TGTGCCAGCAGTTTTGGGGGCCGGGAGCTGTTTTTT	CASSFGGRELFF
TRBD1	TRBJ2-7	few	TRBV20-1	TGCAGTGCTAGAGATCACAGGGGGCCAGCCTACGAGCAGTACTTC	CSARDHRGPAYEQYF
TRBD1	TRBJ2-7	.	TRBV7-8	TGTGCCAGCAGCTTAGAGGCAGGGGGATGGAAGGGGCAGTACTTC	CASSLEAGGWKGQYF
.	TRBJ2-7	once	TRBV24-1	TGTGCCACCAGTAAGGACGTCGAGCAGTACTTC	CATSKDVEQYF
.	TRBJ2-1	few	TRBV7-3	TGTGCCAGCAGCATTATACGAGGGGATGAGCAGTTCTTC	CASSIIRGDEQFF
.	TRBJ2-1	.	TRBV28	TGTGCCAGCAGCCGAGTATTCTACAATGAGCAGTTCTTC	CASSRVFYNEQFF
TRBD2	TRBJ2-2	.	TRBV27	TGTGCCAGCAGTTTAGGACTAGGGGTCGGGGAGCTGTTTTTT	CASSLGLGVGELFF
.	TRBJ2-1	few	TRBV7-8	TGTGCCAGCAGCTTACCTAAAGACAATGAGCAGTTCTTC	CASSLPKDNEQFF
.	TRBJ2-1	.	TRBV13	TGTGCCAGCAGCTTAGTTCTAGGCCCTTACAATGAGCAGTTCTTC	CASSLVLGPYNEQFF
.	TRBJ2-1	many	TRBV5-1	TGCGCCAGCAGAAGACTAGTCTTAACAGACAATGAGCAGTTCTTC	CASRRLVLTDNEQFF
TRBD2	TRBJ2-1	.	TRBV27	TGTGCCAGCAGTTCCCGGACTAGCGGGAGGGCCTGGTACAATGAGCAGTTCTTC	CASSSRTSGRAWYNEQFF
.	TRBJ2-7	.	TRBV12-3/TRBV12-4	TGTGCCAGCAGCCCCGGAAGTTTAGCCTACGAGCAGTACTTC	CASSPGSLAYEQYF
.	TRBJ2-3	.	TRBV12-3/TRBV12-4	TGTGCCAGCGTCCCGGCCGATGAGGGAGATACGCAGTATTTT	CASVPADEGDTQYF
.	TRBJ2-7	.	TRBV7-4	TGTGCCAGCAGCCCCCGCGCCGGGACTCGGATGTTC	CASSPRAGTRMF
TRBD2	TRBJ2-2	few	TRBV11-2	TGTGCCAGCATCCCGGGACTAGCGTACACCGGGGAGCTGTTTTTT	CASIPGLAYTGELFF
.	TRBJ2-3	many	TRBV12-3/TRBV12-4	TGTGCCAGCAGTTTCTCGCGAGTGGGAGATACGCAGTATTTT	CASSFSRVGDTQYF
TRBD1	TRBJ2-3	many	TRBV12-3/TRBV12-4	TGTGCCAGCAGCCCGGGACAGCCTCCTCTCACAGATACGCAGTATTTT	CASSPGQPPLTDTQYF
TRBD2	TRBJ2-1	many	TRBV5-1	TGCGCCAGCAGCTTGGGACTAGCGTTTACCTACAATGAGCAGTTCTTC	CASSLGLAFTYNEQFF
TRBD2	TRBJ2-7	few	TRBV20-1	TGCAGTGCCGCCCTTAGCGGGAGGACCTACGAGCAGTACTTC	CSAALSGRTYEQYF
TRBD1	TRBJ2-7	few	TRBV10-3	TGTGCCATCAGTGGGCCCAGGGGGAAGGGATACGAGCAGTACTTC	CAISGPRGKGYEQYF
.	TRBJ1-2	.	TRBV4-1	TGCGCCAGCAGCCAAGGACGGGGGACACTCTATGGCTACACCTTC	CASSQGRGTLYGYTF
.	TRBJ2-7	.	TRBV27	TGTGCCAGCAGACGGACAGCCTCCTACGAGCAGTACTTC	CASRRTASYEQYF
TRBD1	TRBJ2-2	.	TRBV7-8	TGTGCCAGCAGCAGGGGACAGTACACCGGGGAGCTGTTTTTT	CASSRGQYTGELFF
.	TRBJ2-7	.	TRBV7-8	TGTGCCAGCAGCTTAGGCTCTTGGGGCTCCTACGAGCAGTACTTC	CASSLGSWGSYEQYF
TRBD1	TRBJ2-7	few	TRBV13	TGTGCCAGCTCAGACAGGGATCTTTACGAGCAGTACTTC	CASSDRDLYEQYF
.	TRBJ1-5	few	TRBV7-8	TGTGCCAGCAGCTCCCGGAGGTTGACAGTCAATCAGCCCCAGCATTTT	CASSSRRLTVNQPQHF
TRBD2	TRBJ2-1	.	TRBV5-1	TGCGCCAGCAGCTTGGAAGCTAGCGGGAGTATATCCTACAATGAGCAGTTCTTC	CASSLEASGSISYNEQFF
TRBD1	TRBJ2-5	few	TRBV20-1	TGCAGTGCTAGAGCGACAGGGGGCCTAGCGCGTCTCCAAGAGACCCAGTACTTC	CSARATGGLARLQETQYF
.	TRBJ1-4	.	TRBV20-1	TGCAGTGCTAGAGATCCAGGGGTTAATGAAAAACTGTTTTTT	CSARDPGVNEKLFF
.	TRBJ2-5	.	TRBV7-9	TGTGCCAGCCACGGCGGGCCGACCCCACAAGAGACCCAGTACTTC	CASHGGPTPQETQYF
.	TRBJ2-1	many	TRBV29-1	TGCAGCGTTGAAGATGACGACAGCTCCTACAATGAGCAGTTCTTC	CSVEDDDSSYNEQFF
.	TRBJ1-3	.	TRBV4-1	TGCGCCAGCAGCCTCTCGGTGACTGGAAACACCATATATTTT	CASSLSVTGNTIYF
TRBD2	TRBJ2-3	many	TRBV20-1	TGCAGTGTTTCCAGGACTAGCGGGACAGATACGCAGTATTTT	CSVSRTSGTDTQYF
.	TRBJ1-5	few	TRBV11-2	TGTGCCAGCAGCGCTCAGGGTGGCGGGCCCCAGCATTTT	CASSAQGGGPQHF
.	TRBJ2-2	few	TRBV4-1	TGCGCCAGCAGCCAAGATCAATTGGGTCTCACCGGGGAGCTGTTTTTT	CASSQDQLGLTGELFF
.	TRBJ2-7	few	TRBV20-1	TGCAGTGCGCCTACAGAATACTCCTACGAGCAGTACTTC	CSAPTEYSYEQYF
.	TRBJ2-7	few	TRBV7-9	TGTGCCAGCAGCTTCCAGCCGCGGGATTCATCCTACGAGCAGTACTTC	CASSFQPRDSSYEQYF
.	TRBJ2-1	many	TRBV5-1	TGCGCCAGCAGCCTCACCGGGACGTACAATGAGCAGTTCTTC	CASSLTGTYNEQFF
.	TRBJ2-5	few	TRBV28	TGTGCCAGCAGTTCCCGCAGGGGTTTGGAGACCCAGTACTTC	CASSSRRGLETQYF
.	TRBJ2-1	few	TRBV5-1	TGCGCCAGCAGCGCACCACAGGGTGGGGATGAGCAGTTCTTC	CASSAPQGGDEQFF
TRBD1	TRBJ1-1	.	TRBV20-1	TGCAGTGCTACGGGACAGGGACCGGACACTGAAGCTTTCTTT	CSATGQGPDTEAFF
.	TRBJ1-1	.	TRBV20-1	TGCTGTGCTAGAGAACTTCCGGGATGGGGTTTAGCTGAAGCTTTCTTT	CCARELPGWGLAEAFF
.	TRBJ2-7	.	TRBV4-2	TGTGCCAGCAGCCAATTCTCCACAGGGAGCCCGTACTTC	CASSQFSTGSPYF
.	TRBJ2-3	few	TRBV10-3	TGTGCCATCAATAGCGTTACTAGCACAGATACGCAGTATTTT	CAINSVTSTDTQYF
.	TRBJ2-1	.	TRBV12-3/TRBV12-4	TGTGCCAGCAGTTCCACCGGACAGAACAATGAGCAGTTCTTC	CASSSTGQNNEQFF
TRBD1	TRBJ2-7	.	TRBV27	TGTGCCAGCAGTTACCAGGGGGCCTCCTACGAGCAGTACTTC	CASSYQGASYEQYF
.	TRBJ2-4	many	TRBV12-3/TRBV12-4	TGTGCCAGCAGTTTTGGAGGGTCGGTGAACATTCAGTACTTC	CASSFGGSVNIQYF
TRBD2	TRBJ2-3	few	TRBV5-1	TGCGCCAGCAGCCCCGGGGGGATCAACACAGATACGCAGTATTTT	CASSPGGINTDTQYF
TRBD2	TRBJ2-5	many	TRBV6-5	TGTGCCAGCAGTACTACTAGCGGGAGTGAGGAGACCCAGTACTTC	CASSTTSGSEETQYF
TRBD2	TRBJ2-1	many	TRBV9	TGTGCCAGCAGCGTAGCTAAGCTAGCGGGGATCTCCTACAATGAGCAGTTCTTC	CASSVAKLAGISYNEQFF
TRBD2	TRBJ2-5	many	TRBV10-1	TGCGCCAGCAGCGCCGCTCTAGCGGGAGGCGGGACCCAGTACTTC	CASSAALAGGGTQYF
.	TRBJ2-5	few	TRBV5-7	TGTGCCAGCAGCTTGGTTCGGGGGGCGAGAGAGACCCAGTACTTC	CASSLVRGARETQYF